This T cell receptor (beta chain) was recorded in a study of tumor-infiltrating lymphocytes in localized non-small cell lung cancer. The study, taken as a whole, reports: Different pieces of the same tissue were used for each assay.

The repertoire was sequenced with immunoSEQ multiplex PCR; TCRdb's copy has only in-frame clones and lacks some. The sample has a few thousand clones; around three fifths are singletons. Trimming pared 0 bases from V and 2 bases from J, leaving 11 bases between. Germline values: CDR1 MNHNY, CDR2 SVGAGI (reference sequence). The CDR3 is 16 amino acids. Of note for this clone: What it recognizes is unknown.

The chain is built from TRBV6-6 and TRBJ2-1; tentative D call: TRBD2 (6 bases). Material for sequencing was uninvolved lung tissue not adjacent to the tumor. This receptor was identified in a human donor with non-small cell lung cancer. The CDR3 nucleotides are TGTGCCAGCAGTTACTCGAGCGGGTTGGCCTACAATGAGCAGTTCTTC. Translation gives CASSYSSGLAYNEQFF.